Detailed here is one T cell receptor (beta chain). Each subset's genomic DNA was shared equally among a number of immunoSEQ plates. Clones were read by immunoSEQ multiplex PCR, and TCRdb kept only the in-frame ones, dropping some. This table holds hundreds of thousands of clones, roughly 80% found once. The entry originates in a study of shared clonotypes between healthy human individuals. Study-wide context: Researchers drew samples from a couple of women and three men aged 18 to 49.

The CDR3 extends over 15 amino acids. The germline gives CDR1 SNHLY, CDR2 FYNNEI. V lost 3 bases, J lost 3 bases, and 11 bases lay in between. The sequenced sample consisted of PBMCs. This TCR was recovered from a woman aged 40 to 50 in good health. Some clones in this sample may be carry-over from other donors' samples. V is TRBV2 and J is TRBJ2-2, with a possible D match to TRBD1 (5 bases). The DNA of the CDR3 is TGTGCCAGCAGTGATCCCAGGGAATACACCGGGGAGCTGTTTTTT. Its translation: CASSDPREYTGELFF.